These 24 T cell receptor beta chains share one sample of origin, sequenced in a study of cytomegalovirus exposure and HLA in healthy donors. Primers for the PCR totalled 60 Vbeta and 13 Jbeta. The assay was immunoSEQ multiplex PCR, and TCRdb's table has in-frame clones only and misses some. The sample holds about 91,000 clones, about 89% seen once. The sequenced sample consisted of PBMCs. The source is a man younger than 45 in good health and CMV-seropositive.

The rearrangement joins TRBV7-6 to TRBJ2-1; 9 bases are a match to TRBD2. The CDR3 totals 16 residues. Germline lookup yields CDR1 SGHVS and CDR2 FNYEAQ. Trimming took 1 base from V and 6 from J; bases not matched to a gene: 7. The CDR3 nucleotides are TGTGCCAGCAGCTTAGGAGGGGCGGGAGGGTTCAATGAGCAGTTCTTC. Translated: CASSLGGAGGFNEQFF.

The chain recombines TRBV7-2 with TRBJ2-1, with TRBD1 as a possible D gene (7 bases). Trimming pared 1 base from V and 6 bases from J, leaving 19 bases between. Per germline, CDR1 SGHTA and CDR2 FQGNSA. This CDR3 contains 17 residues. The CDR3 protein is CASSLVAWAGQLNEQFF. CDR3 coding DNA: TGTGCCAGCAGCTTAGTTGCGTGGGCGGGACAGCTCAATGAGCAGTTCTTC.

The chain recombines TRBV4-1 with TRBJ2-5; 14 bases are a match to TRBD2. J was trimmed by 4 bases and V by 4 bases; bases with no gene match: 2. Germline V lookup: CDR1 MGHRA, CDR2 YSYEKL. The CDR3 consists of 15 residues. The CDR3 spells CASSPGLAGAETQYF. The CDR3 DNA reads TGCGCCAGCAGCCCGGGACTAGCGGGAGCAGAGACCCAGTACTTC.

V usage is TRBV4-2 and J usage is TRBJ1-2, with 7 bases matching TRBD1. This CDR3 spans 15 amino acids. V lost 2 bases, J lost 0 bases, and 3 bases stayed unmatched. Looked up from germline, CDR1 is LGHNA and CDR2 is YNFKEQ. CDR3 sequence: CASSQPQGANYGYTF. Written as DNA, the CDR3 is TGTGCCAGCAGCCAACCGCAGGGGGCTAACTATGGCTACACCTTC.

The gene calls are TRBV15 and TRBJ2-1; 8 bases are shared with TRBD2. Unmatched junction bases numbered 10, after V lost 8 bases and J lost 4 bases. This CDR3 spans 15 amino acids. The germline gives CDR1 LNHNV, CDR2 YYDKDF (reference sequence). The CDR3 sequence: CATRRLAGGYNEQFF. The CDR3 region has the DNA TGTGCCACCCGAAGGCTTGCGGGAGGTTACAATGAGCAGTTCTTC. Combining the CDR3 with reference TRBV15 and TRBJ2-1 gives the whole variable domain DAMVIQNPRYQVTQFGKPVTLSCSQTLNHNVMYWYQQKSSQAPKLLFHYYDKDFNNEADTPDNFQSRRPNTSFCFLDIRSPGLGDTAMYLCATRRLAGGYNEQFFGPGTRLTVL.

This chain links TRBV5-1 with TRBJ1-6; a possible D gene is TRBD1 (6 bases). Germline CDR1 is SGHRS and CDR2 is YFSETQ. V shed 0 bases and J shed 5 bases, with 9 bases lying between them. CDR3 size: 15 residues. CDR3 amino acids: CASSLDGQNNSPLHF. CDR3 DNA: TGCGCCAGCAGCTTGGATGGACAGAATAATTCACCCCTCCACTTT.

This rearrangement joins TRBV19 to TRBJ2-1; TRBD1 matches at 7 bases. The J segment lost 3 bases and the V segment lost 9 bases, leaving 8 bases of the junction unmatched. Looked up from germline, CDR1 is LNHDA and CDR2 is SQIVND (reference sequence). The CDR3 runs to 14 residues. This CDR3 reads CASQTGRNYNEQFF. The DNA of the CDR3 is TGTGCCAGCCAGACAGGGCGTAACTACAATGAGCAGTTCTTC.

This chain joins TRBV11-3 and TRBJ2-1; 13 bases fit TRBD2. J gave up 8 bases and V 5 bases, and 6 bases lay outside the gene matches. CDR1 is SGHNT and CDR2 is YENEEA in the germline V gene. This CDR3 is 15 amino acids long. The CDR3 sequence: CASSPGTSGNYEQFF. The CDR3 nucleotides read TGTGCCAGCAGCCCCGGGACTAGCGGGAATTATGAGCAGTTCTTC.

V gene TRBV7-9 combines with J gene TRBJ2-7; a weak D match, TRBD1 (6 bases). Between the trimmed V and J ends, which lost 7 bases and 3 bases, there was a span of 16 bases. The CDR3 runs to 14 residues. Germline V lookup: CDR1 SEHNR, CDR2 FQNEAQ (reference sequence). The CDR3 sequence is CASTLGRGYYEQYF. CDR3 sequence (DNA): TGTGCCAGCACCCTGGGCAGGGGCTACTACGAGCAGTACTTC.

A few counts support this clone. The chain couples TRBV10-3 to TRBJ2-1, with TRBD2 matching 11 bases. The CDR3 is made up of 14 amino acids. The V segment lost 4 bases and the J segment 7 bases; nucleotides outside the gene matches: 3. Germline V CDR1 and CDR2: ENHRY, SYGVKD. The DNA for the CDR3 is TGTGCCATCAGTGGCCTAGCGGGAGGAAATGAGCAGTTCTTC. This gives the protein CAISGLAGGNEQFF.

This chain connects TRBV7-2 to TRBJ1-4; tentatively, D is TRBD1 (6 bases). V gave up 3 bases and J gave up 7 bases, with 18 bases separating them. CDR1 and CDR2 (germline): SGHTA, FQGNSA. The CDR3 consists of 16 residues. DNA of the CDR3: TGTGCCAGCAGCTTCCAGGGGTCGGGGAAAAGTGAAAAACTGTTTTTT. Encoded protein: CASSFQGSGKSEKLFF.

This chain connects TRBV10-3 to TRBJ2-1, with 7 bases aligning to TRBD2. The germline CDR1 and CDR2 sequences are ENHRY and SYGVKD. The CDR3 has 16 residues. V gave up 1 base and J gave up 6 bases; unmatched junction bases: 9. CDR3 in amino acids: CAISEYPAGSRNEQFF. CDR3 coding DNA: TGTGCCATCAGTGAGTATCCAGCGGGAAGTCGCAATGAGCAGTTCTTC.

This clone has a handful of counts. The gene calls are TRBV28 and TRBJ2-1; 7 bases are shared with TRBD2. The CDR3 consists of 16 residues. CDR1 and CDR2 from the germline V gene are MDHEN and SYDVKM. V trimming: 5 bases; J trimming: 0 bases; junction bases outside the gene matches: 7. The CDR3 here is CASSTPASGSYNEQFF. In DNA form, the CDR3 reads TGTGCCAGCAGTACCCCCGCTAGCGGCTCCTACAATGAGCAGTTCTTC.

The chain links TRBV7-8 to TRBJ2-3; possible D gene TRBD1, 6 bases. V dropped 5 bases and J dropped 3 bases, with 9 bases sitting between them. This CDR3 spans 13 amino acids. The V gene's germline CDR1 is SGHVS and CDR2 FQNEAQ. CDR3 in amino acids: CASSLDRTDTQYF. The CDR3 DNA reads TGTGCCAGCAGCCTCGACAGGACAGATACGCAGTATTTT.

This chain joins TRBV19 and TRBJ2-1, with 7 bases that match TRBD2. V lost 6 bases, J lost 8 bases, and 10 bases stayed unmatched. The CDR3 consists of 14 residues. CDR1 is LNHDA, CDR2 SQIVND, per germline (reference sequence). In DNA, the CDR3 is TGTGCCAGTAGGGCGGGAGTAGGCATCGATGAGCAGTTCTTC. This sequence encodes CASRAGVGIDEQFF. Full variable domain (remainder filled in from reference TRBV19 and TRBJ2-1): DGGITQSPKYLFRKEGQNVTLSCEQNLNHDAMYWYRQDPGQGLRLIYYSQIVNDFQKGDIAEGYSVSREKKESFPLTVTSAQKNPTAFYLCASRAGVGIDEQFFGPGTRLTVL.

V and J are TRBV18 and TRBJ1-2; D possibly corresponds to TRBD1 (5 bases). CDR3 length: 15 residues. CDR1 and CDR2 from the germline V gene are KGHSH and LQKENI. Trimming cost V 4 bases and J 4 bases, with 16 bases left between them. CDR3 nucleotide sequence: TGTGCCAGCTCACTCCGACAGAGTGCCTTCTATGGCTACACCTTC. Its protein product is CASSLRQSAFYGYTF.

The chain is built from TRBV4-1 and TRBJ1-2; no clear D gene. From germline, CDR1 is MGHRA and CDR2 YSYEKL. Deletions cut 0 bases from V and 7 bases from J, with 6 bases between. The CDR3 consists of 12 residues. The CDR3 bases are TGCGCCAGCAGCCAAGACCGGTCTGGCTACACCTTC. Translation: CASSQDRSGYTF.

The genes are TRBV15 and TRBJ1-5; TRBD1 might be the D (6 bases). The germline V gene encodes CDR1 LNHNV and CDR2 YYDKDF (reference sequence). The CDR3 covers 17 residues. Trimming pared 5 bases from V and 4 bases from J, leaving 21 bases between. This chain's CDR3 is CATSGGGGLGLNQPQHF. The DNA for the CDR3 is TGTGCCACCAGCGGAGGGGGGGGATTGGGACTAAATCAGCCCCAGCATTTT.

The chain recombines TRBV6-1 with TRBJ2-7; tentatively, D is TRBD2 (5 bases). CDR3 length: 15 amino acids. Looked up from germline, CDR1 is MNHNS and CDR2 is SASEGT. V was cut by 2 bases and J by 3 bases, with 14 bases left in between. The CDR3, as DNA: TGTGCCAGCAGTGAATCGGGATATTTACTCTACGAGCAGTACTTC. Its translation is CASSESGYLLYEQYF.

This clone was counted once. CDR3 protein: CASSLEEGKYLNTEAFF. As DNA, the CDR3 is TGTGCCAGCAGCTTAGAAGAGGGAAAGTATTTGAACACTGAAGCTTTCTTT. The J gene is TRBJ1-1, the V gene TRBV7-2; D ambiguous. Trimming cost V 1 base and J 0 bases, with 15 bases left between them. The germline V gene has CDR1 SGHTA and CDR2 FQGNSA. There are 17 residues in the CDR3.

The chain employs TRBV29-1 and TRBJ2-3, with TRBD2 matching 9 bases. V lost 4 bases to trimming and J lost 2 bases; unmatched junction nucleotides: 7. The V gene's germline CDR1 is SQVTM and CDR2 ANQGSEA. This CDR3 has 15 amino acids. The CDR3 nucleotides are TGCAGCGTTGGACAGACTAGCGGACTCACAGATACGCAGTATTTT. Residues: CSVGQTSGLTDTQYF.

V and J are TRBV4-1 and TRBJ2-1, with D perhaps TRBD1 (5 bases). V gave up 3 bases and J gave up 8 bases, with 14 bases separating them. Germline V gene lookup returns CDR1 MGHRA and CDR2 YSYEKL. The CDR3 consists of 14 residues. The CDR3: CASSQWTKGDEQFF. CDR3 nucleotides: TGCGCCAGCAGCCAGTGGACGAAAGGGGATGAGCAGTTCTTC.

The chain recombines TRBV6-4 with TRBJ2-3, with D maybe TRBD2 (6 bases). Trimming removed 8 bases from V and 0 bases from J, with 6 bases in between. The CDR3 has 12 amino acids. The germline V gene has CDR1 MRHNA and CDR2 SNTAGT. The CDR3 region is CASRGSTDTQYF. In DNA form, the CDR3 reads TGTGCCAGCCGGGGGAGCACAGATACGCAGTATTTT.

V usage is TRBV7-8 and J usage is TRBJ2-1; TRBD2 aligns across 10 bases. The ends lost 1 base at V and 9 bases at J; junction bases unmatched: 6. CDR1 is SGHVS, CDR2 FQNEAQ, per germline. There are 15 residues in the CDR3. In DNA, the CDR3 is TGTGCCAGCAGCTTAGTGGTAGCGGGAGGTTTTGAGCAGTTCTTC. Its protein product is CASSLVVAGGFEQFF.